Sequencing of this T cell receptor beta chain was carried out in a study of blood T cell repertoires in COVID-19. Study-wide background: Material from acute and convalescent COVID-19 was sourced from the United States, Italy and Spain.

Produced via immunoSEQ multiplex PCR; TCRdb's table is partial and in-frame only. The table shows 200,000 or so clones, with about 90% occurring only once. The CDR3 is 19 amino acids. The germline gives CDR1 LNHDA, CDR2 SQIVND (reference sequence). Trimming removed 6 bases from V and 0 bases from J; junction bases left unmatched: 16. This TCR was recovered from a man aged 55 to 69 with COVID-19, enrolled during active disease. V is TRBV19 and J is TRBJ1-2; 10 bases agree with TRBD1. Sequences were obtained from peripheral blood. Written as DNA, the CDR3 is TGTGCCAGTAGACCATCCCCCGGGACAGGGGCCGGAGCTAACTATGGCTACACCTTC. It translates to CASRPSPGTGAGANYGYTF. The whole variable domain, remainder taken from reference TRBV19 and TRBJ1-2, is DGGITQSPKYLFRKEGQNVTLSCEQNLNHDAMYWYRQDPGQGLRLIYYSQIVNDFQKGDIAEGYSVSREKKESFPLTVTSAQKNPTAFYLCASRPSPGTGAGANYGYTFGSGTRLTVV.